These 28 T cell receptor beta chains share one sample of origin, sequenced in a study of T-cell reconstitution after alpha-beta-depleted transplantation in children (dated by TCRdb to 2016 to 2017). The library was produced with PCR. Sequenced on an Illumina HiSeq 2500. TCR library preparation used molecular barcoding, with unique molecular identifiers applied to normalize quantification of the TCRbeta repertoire. The public reads were reprocessed in TCRdb via fastp at Q25 and MiXCR, keeping in-frame beta chains. Rows with one shared CDR3 protein collapse into an entry with the most common genes and DNA. The sample yields hundreds of thousands of distinct CDR3 sequences; roughly 23% were counted once. 12% to 15% of the sample comes from the top ten. The sample's treatment or condition label, in plain terms: allogeneic hematopoietic cell transplantation with graft depleted of TCRalphabeta T cells and CD19 B cells.

Sequencing used PBMCs, mostly from graft donor cells, obtained 360 days after TCRalphabeta/CD19-depleted stem cell transplant. The receptors stem from a boy younger than two who had a stem cell transplant for acute myeloid leukemia, so the T cells may come from the graft donor.

The CDR3 DNA reads as TGCAGTGCTTCCCCGGGGAGCGGGGGGACTATCTACAATGAGCAGTTCTTC. Translating gives CSASPGSGGTIYNEQFF. This chain connects TRBV20-1 to TRBJ2-1, with 9 positions matching TRBD2. The V gene's germline CDR1 is DFQATT and CDR2 SNEGSKA (reference sequence). With 5 bases clipped from V and 3 bases from J, the junction kept 14 bases outside the gene matches. CDR3 size: 17 residues.

The rearrangement links TRBV5-1 to TRBJ2-2; D perhaps matches TRBD2 (6 bases). CDR3 length equals 15 residues. Per the germline V gene, CDR1 is SGHRS and CDR2 is YFSETQ. With 7 bases removed from V and 2 bases from J, the gap between germline ends came to 15 bases. Written as DNA, the CDR3 is TGCGCCAGCTTTCCGACTAGTGCTAACACCGGGGAGCTGTTTTTT. Amino acid sequence: CASFPTSANTGELFF.

J is TRBJ2-7 and V is TRBV4-3; the D call may be TRBD1 or TRBD2 (5 bases each). V lost 1 base and J lost 1, with 8 bases in between. This CDR3 has 14 amino acids. Germline V lookup: CDR1 LGHNA, CDR2 YSLEER. CDR3 sequence reads: CASSQGDGSYEQYF. The CDR3 nucleotides are TGCGCCAGCAGCCAAGGGGACGGGTCCTACGAGCAGTACTTC.

This chain joins TRBV5-1 and TRBJ1-2, with unresolved D. Germline CDR1 SGHRS, CDR2 YFSETQ. V lost 1 base and J lost 3, with 7 bases in between. The CDR3 has 13 residues. For the CDR3, the DNA is TGCGCCAGCAGCTTGATGGGATACTATGGCTACACCTTC. Protein sequence: CASSLMGYYGYTF.

The chain links TRBV7-2 to TRBJ2-7; D is uncertain. This CDR3 comprises 13 residues. The V and J ends lost 5 bases and 3 bases respectively, with 11 bases between them. Germline V CDR1 and CDR2: SGHTA, FQGNSA. CDR3 sequence (DNA): TGTGCCAGCAGCATTGGGCCCCTCTACGAGCAGTACTTC. The encoded protein is CASSIGPLYEQYF. The full variable domain, its missing parts supplied by reference TRBV7-2 and TRBJ2-7, is GAGVSQSPSNKVTEKGKDVELRCDPISGHTALYWYRQSLGQGLEFLIYFQGNSAPDKSGLPSDRFSAERTGGSVSTLTIQRTQQEDSAVYLCASSIGPLYEQYFGPGTRLTVT.

This clonotype appeared a few times. The V gene is TRBV7-2, the J gene TRBJ2-5; D is unclear. Trimming shortened V by 1 base and J by 3 bases, and 9 bases separated the two germline ends. The germline V gene has CDR1 SGHTA and CDR2 FQGNSA. The CDR3 covers 14 residues. The CDR3 is CASSLGSRKETQYF. In DNA form, the CDR3 reads TGTGCCAGCAGCTTAGGAAGCCGAAAAGAGACCCAGTACTTC. Full variable domain (outside the CDR3, taken from reference TRBV7-2 and TRBJ2-5): GAGVSQSPSNKVTEKGKDVELRCDPISGHTALYWYRQSLGQGLEFLIYFQGNSAPDKSGLPSDRFSAERTGGSVSTLTIQRTQQEDSAVYLCASSLGSRKETQYFGPGTRLLVL.

V is TRBV12-3 or TRBV12-4 and J is TRBJ1-1, with no clear D. The CDR3 length is 15 residues. Trimming shortened V by 3 bases and J by 3 bases, and 14 bases separated the two germline ends. CDR3 in DNA: TGTGCCAGCAGTTTGTGGAGCGCACAGCACACTGAAGCTTTCTTT. This gives the protein CASSLWSAQHTEAFF.

CDR3 bases: TGTGCCAGCAGCTTTACCGAATACGAGCAGTACTTC. Translating gives CASSFTEYEQYF. The chain links TRBV7-9 to TRBJ2-7, with D uncertain. V was cut by 3 bases and J by 4 bases, with 7 bases left in between. CDR1 and CDR2 from the germline V gene are SEHNR and FQNEAQ (reference sequence). The CDR3 is 12 residues long.

This clonotype was picked up a small number of times. This chain links TRBV4-1 with TRBJ1-3; a weak D match, TRBD1 (6 bases). The CDR3 length is 16 residues. CDR1 is MGHRA and CDR2 is YSYEKL in the germline V gene. Trimming left V 0 bases short and J 8 bases short, with 17 bases between. In DNA form, the CDR3 reads TGCGCCAGCAGCCAAGACTGGACAGCCGCAGTGGACACCATATATTTT. Protein: CASSQDWTAAVDTIYF.

This clonotype was detected only once. This chain uses TRBV4-1 with TRBJ1-4, with no clear D. The CDR3 length is 19 residues. Looked up from germline, CDR1 is MGHRA and CDR2 is YSYEKL. Trimming shortened V by 2 bases and J by 0 bases, and 19 bases separated the two germline ends. The CDR3 DNA reads as TGCGCCAGCAGCCAATCGGTCTTAGGGAGGACTGCAACTAATGAAAAACTGTTTTTT. Its protein product is CASSQSVLGRTATNEKLFF.

The V gene is TRBV12-3 or TRBV12-4, the J gene TRBJ1-2; a possible D gene is TRBD1 (5 bases). The CDR3 spans 13 residues. Deletions cut 3 bases from V and 6 bases from J, with 11 bases between. The CDR3 DNA sequence: TGTGCCAGCAGTTTGTCCAGGGTAGATGGCTACACCTTC. This encodes CASSLSRVDGYTF.

The chain is built from TRBV4-3 and TRBJ1-5, with TRBD1 matching over 8 bases. J was trimmed by 1 base and V by 1 base; bases with no gene match: 3. The germline V gene has CDR1 LGHNA and CDR2 YSLEER. The CDR3 extends over 16 amino acids. CDR3 DNA sequence: TGCGCCAGCAGCCAAGGGACAGGGTTGAGCAATCAGCCCCAGCATTTT. Protein product: CASSQGTGLSNQPQHF.

This clonotype was counted only a few times. The V call is TRBV10-3, the J call TRBJ1-2, with 7 bases that match TRBD1. V gave up 8 bases and J gave up 4 bases; unmatched junction bases: 10. This CDR3 is 14 amino acids long. The germline gives CDR1 ENHRY, CDR2 SYGVKD. The CDR3 protein is CAILRQGVGYGYTF. CDR3 bases: TGTGCCATCCTTCGACAGGGAGTGGGCTATGGCTACACCTTC.

Details on this clonotype: A much more abundant neighbour one base away suggests this may be a read error. The chain carries TRBV15 and TRBJ2-2; tentatively, D is TRBD1 (5 bases). The CDR3 length is 15 residues. CDR1 and CDR2 from the germline V gene are LNHNV and YYDKDF (reference sequence). Between the trimmed V and J ends, which lost 5 bases and 5 bases, there was a span of 15 bases. DNA of the CDR3: TGTGCCACCAGCGGATCAAAACAGGAGACCGGGGAGCTGTTTTTT. Protein sequence: CATSGSKQETGELFF.

This chain joins TRBV28 and TRBJ2-1, with D perhaps matching TRBD2 (6 bases). The CDR3 length is 14 residues. Germline V gene data show CDR1 as MDHEN and CDR2 as SYDVKM. V was shortened by 6 bases and J by 3 bases, with 12 bases between the two germline ends. This CDR3 is CASSQTGVYNEQFF. Here the CDR3 DNA reads TGTGCCAGCAGCCAAACGGGAGTCTACAATGAGCAGTTCTTC.

This clonotype was counted at least ten times. The chain's CDR3 is CSVVQAGEAFF. In DNA form, the CDR3 reads TGCAGCGTTGTACAAGCGGGAGAAGCTTTCTTT. The chain uses TRBV29-1 and TRBJ1-1, with D unresolved. Between the trimmed V and J ends, which lost 4 bases and 8 bases, there was a span of 11 bases. The CDR3 is 11 amino acids. Looked up from germline, CDR1 is SQVTM and CDR2 is ANQGSEA.

Ten or more counts support this clonotype. Written as DNA, the CDR3 is TGCAGCGTCGCCGGACTAGCGGGGGGCGAGTACCAAGAGACCCAGTACTTC. This translates into CSVAGLAGGEYQETQYF. V is TRBV29-1 and J is TRBJ2-5; 14 bases are a match to TRBD2. The CDR3 sequence is 17 residues long. V lost 6 bases to trimming and J lost 0 bases; unmatched junction nucleotides: 9. The V gene's germline CDR1 is SQVTM and CDR2 ANQGSEA.

CDR3 region: CASSLSRGYTF. CDR3 nucleotides: TGTGCCAGCAGTTTGAGTCGGGGCTACACCTTC. This chain joins TRBV12-3 or TRBV12-4 and TRBJ1-2; no firm D call. This CDR3 is 11 amino acids long. V gave up 3 bases and J gave up 8 bases, with 7 bases separating them.

This clonotype was counted only a few times. The V and J genes are TRBV4-3 and TRBJ1-4; D not resolved. The CDR3 runs 14 residues. The V and J ends lost 0 bases and 14 bases respectively, with 16 bases between them. Germline V CDR1 and CDR2: LGHNA, YSLEER. The CDR3 spells CASSQDKRFGGLFF. The CDR3 bases are TGCGCCAGCAGCCAAGATAAACGGTTCGGCGGCCTGTTTTTT.

This clonotype was found a few times. The rearrangement joins TRBV7-2 to TRBJ1-1, with 7 bases matching TRBD1. Germline-derived CDR1 and CDR2 are SGHTA and FQGNSA. This CDR3 has 15 residues. V shed 5 bases, J shed 4 bases, and the junction held 10 bases outside the gene matches. The CDR3 nucleotides are TGTGCCAGCAGCCCAACAGGGGTTGTGGGCACTGAAGCTTTCTTT. It specifies CASSPTGVVGTEAFF.

This clonotype was seen a handful of times. This chain uses TRBV7-2 with TRBJ2-2; D is ambiguous. CDR1 is SGHTA and CDR2 is FQGNSA in the germline V gene. With 2 bases removed from V and 1 base from J, the gap between germline ends came to 8 bases. This CDR3 spans 15 amino acids. CDR3 residues: CASSLSPQNTGELFF. The CDR3 DNA reads TGTGCCAGCAGCTTAAGTCCCCAGAACACCGGGGAGCTGTTTTTT.

This clonotype was seen a few times. The chain joins TRBV20-1 to TRBJ2-7; D assignment may be TRBD1 or TRBD2 (6 bases each). CDR1 and CDR2 (germline): DFQATT, SNEGSKA (reference sequence). The ends were cut back, 6 bases at V and 2 bases at J, with 14 bases in the middle. This CDR3 is built from 13 residues. The CDR3 region is CSATGAGTYEQYF. The DNA for the CDR3 is TGCAGTGCGACGGGGGCGGGAACCTACGAGCAGTACTTC.

This clonotype was recorded at least ten times. The gene calls are TRBV5-1 and TRBJ2-2; 9 bases are shared with TRBD2. The germline V gene has CDR1 SGHRS and CDR2 YFSETQ. There are 16 residues in the CDR3. Trimming at V came to 0 bases and at J to 5 bases, leaving 5 bases not matched to a gene. CDR3 nucleotides: TGCGCCAGCAGCTTGGATCCAGCGGGGGGAACCGGGGAGCTGTTTTTT. Encoded protein: CASSLDPAGGTGELFF.

At least ten counts were recorded for this clonotype. This chain joins TRBV14 and TRBJ2-3; TRBD2 aligns across 10 bases. Germline CDR1 reads SGHDN; CDR2 reads FVKESK. V lost 1 base and J lost 5; bases outside the gene matches: 6. The CDR3 length is 16 residues. The CDR3 region is CASSQGPSGRGDTQYF. The CDR3 nucleotides are TGTGCCAGCAGCCAAGGGCCCAGCGGGAGGGGAGATACGCAGTATTTT.

This clonotype showed up many times. The chain links TRBV12-3 or TRBV12-4 to TRBJ2-7; TRBD1 matches 8 bases. The CDR3 runs to 14 residues. J was trimmed by 6 bases and V by 2 bases; bases with no gene match: 6. DNA of the CDR3: TGTGCCAGCAGTTTAATCGACAGGGGAGGCGAGCAGTACGTC. Residues: CASSLIDRGGEQYV.

This clonotype appeared a few times. The DNA for the CDR3 is TGTGCCACCAGCGGGTTAGGGGCGGGGGATTCACCCCTCCACTTT. Amino acid sequence: CATSGLGAGDSPLHF. This rearrangement joins TRBV15 to TRBJ1-6, with D maybe TRBD1 (5 bases). Between the trimmed V and J ends, which lost 5 bases and 8 bases, there was a span of 16 bases. CDR1 LNHNV and CDR2 YYDKDF come from the germline V gene (reference sequence). CDR3 length: 15 amino acids.

The J gene is TRBJ2-3, the V gene TRBV5-4, with D perhaps TRBD1 (7 bases). Germline loops: CDR1 SGHNT, CDR2 YYREEE (reference sequence). The length of the CDR3 is 16 residues. Trimming left V 3 bases short and J 6 bases short, with 20 bases between. For the CDR3, the DNA is TGTGCCAGCAGCTCCCAGTACAGGGGAGGCAGGGATACGCAGTATTTT. It specifies CASSSQYRGGRDTQYF.

The chain combines TRBV6-1 with TRBJ2-7, with 10 bases lining up with TRBD1. The CDR3 contains 15 residues. The germline V gene encodes CDR1 MNHNS and CDR2 SASEGT. The V segment lost 6 bases and the J segment 5 bases; nucleotides outside the gene matches: 10. The CDR3, as DNA: TGTGCCAGCAGAACGGGACAGGGGCAAGTCCACGAGCAGTACTTC. The encoded protein is CASRTGQGQVHEQYF.